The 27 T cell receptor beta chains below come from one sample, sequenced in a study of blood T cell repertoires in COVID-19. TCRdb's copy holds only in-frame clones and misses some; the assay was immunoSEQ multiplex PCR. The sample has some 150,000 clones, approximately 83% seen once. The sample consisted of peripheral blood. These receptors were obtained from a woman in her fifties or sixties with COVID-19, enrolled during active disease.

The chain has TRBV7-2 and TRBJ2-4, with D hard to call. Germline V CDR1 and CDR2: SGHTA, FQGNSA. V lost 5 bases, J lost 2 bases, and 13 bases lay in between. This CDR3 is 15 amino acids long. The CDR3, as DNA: TGTGCCAGCAGCGCCCTGGGCATAACCAAAAACATTCAGTACTTC. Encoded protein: CASSALGITKNIQYF.

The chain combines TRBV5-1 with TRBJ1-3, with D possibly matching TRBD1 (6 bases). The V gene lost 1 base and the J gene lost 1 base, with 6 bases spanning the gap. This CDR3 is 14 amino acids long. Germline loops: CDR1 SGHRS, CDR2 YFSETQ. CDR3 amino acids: CASSLTGSGNTIYF. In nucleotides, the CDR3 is TGCGCCAGCAGCTTGACAGGGTCTGGAAACACCATATATTTT.

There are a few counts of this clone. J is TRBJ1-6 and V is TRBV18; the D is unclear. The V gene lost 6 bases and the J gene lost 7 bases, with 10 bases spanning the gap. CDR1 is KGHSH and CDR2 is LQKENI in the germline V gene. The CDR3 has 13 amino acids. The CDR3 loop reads CASSPSGNSPLHF. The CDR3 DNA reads TGTGCCAGCTCTCCCTCGGGGAATTCACCCCTCCACTTT.

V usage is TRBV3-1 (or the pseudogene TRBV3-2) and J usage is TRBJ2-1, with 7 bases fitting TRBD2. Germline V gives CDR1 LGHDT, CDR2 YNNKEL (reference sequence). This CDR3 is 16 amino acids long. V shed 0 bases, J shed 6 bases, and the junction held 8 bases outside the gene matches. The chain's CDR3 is CASSQDEAGPLNEQFF. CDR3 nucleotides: TGTGCCAGCAGCCAAGATGAAGCGGGGCCCCTCAATGAGCAGTTCTTC.

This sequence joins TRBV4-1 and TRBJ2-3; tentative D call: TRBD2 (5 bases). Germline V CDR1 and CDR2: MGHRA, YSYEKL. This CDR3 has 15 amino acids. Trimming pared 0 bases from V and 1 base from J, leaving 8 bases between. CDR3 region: CASSQERLRTDTQYF. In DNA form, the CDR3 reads TGCGCCAGCAGCCAAGAGCGACTACGCACAGATACGCAGTATTTT.

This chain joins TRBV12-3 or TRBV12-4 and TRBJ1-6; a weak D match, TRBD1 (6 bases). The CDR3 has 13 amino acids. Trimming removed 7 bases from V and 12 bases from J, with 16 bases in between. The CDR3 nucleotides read TGTGCCAGCACCGGGCAGGGGAAAAAACCCCTCCACTTT. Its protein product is CASTGQGKKPLHF.

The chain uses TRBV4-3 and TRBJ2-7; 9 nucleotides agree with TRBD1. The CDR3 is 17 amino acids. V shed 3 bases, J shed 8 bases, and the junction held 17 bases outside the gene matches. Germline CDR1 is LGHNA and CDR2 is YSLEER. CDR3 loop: CASSQQWDRDGLEKQYF. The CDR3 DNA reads TGCGCCAGCAGCCAGCAGTGGGACAGGGACGGTTTAGAGAAGCAGTACTTC.

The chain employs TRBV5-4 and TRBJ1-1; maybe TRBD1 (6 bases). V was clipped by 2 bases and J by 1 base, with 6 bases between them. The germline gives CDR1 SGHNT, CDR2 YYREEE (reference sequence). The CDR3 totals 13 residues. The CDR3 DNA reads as TGTGCCAGCAGCTTAGGGGGGAACACTGAAGCTTTCTTT. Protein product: CASSLGGNTEAFF.

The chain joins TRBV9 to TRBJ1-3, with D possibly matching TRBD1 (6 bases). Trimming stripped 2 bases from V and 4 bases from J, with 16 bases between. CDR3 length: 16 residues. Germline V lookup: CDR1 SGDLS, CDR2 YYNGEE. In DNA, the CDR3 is TGTGCCAGCAGCGTCCAGGGGACGCTGGACGGAAACACCATATATTTT. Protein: CASSVQGTLDGNTIYF.

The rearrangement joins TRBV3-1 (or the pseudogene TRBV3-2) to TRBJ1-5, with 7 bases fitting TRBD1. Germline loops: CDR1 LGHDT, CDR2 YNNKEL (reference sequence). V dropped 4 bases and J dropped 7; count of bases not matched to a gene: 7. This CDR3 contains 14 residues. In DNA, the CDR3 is TGTGCCAGCAGCCCCATAGGGGGCCGGCAGCCCCAGCATTTT. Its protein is CASSPIGGRQPQHF.

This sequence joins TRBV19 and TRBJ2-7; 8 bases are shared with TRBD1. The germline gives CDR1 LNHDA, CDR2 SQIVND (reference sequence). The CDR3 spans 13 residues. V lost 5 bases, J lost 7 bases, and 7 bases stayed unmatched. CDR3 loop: CASSQGQAREQYF. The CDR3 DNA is TGTGCCAGTAGTCAGGGACAGGCAAGAGAGCAGTACTTC.

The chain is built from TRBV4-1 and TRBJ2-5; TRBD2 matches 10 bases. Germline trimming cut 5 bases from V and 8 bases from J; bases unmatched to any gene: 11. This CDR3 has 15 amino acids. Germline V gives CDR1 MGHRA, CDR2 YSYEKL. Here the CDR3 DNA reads TGCGCCAGCAGCAGAGCGGGGGGGCCGGGAGATACCCAGTACTTC. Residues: CASSRAGGPGDTQYF.

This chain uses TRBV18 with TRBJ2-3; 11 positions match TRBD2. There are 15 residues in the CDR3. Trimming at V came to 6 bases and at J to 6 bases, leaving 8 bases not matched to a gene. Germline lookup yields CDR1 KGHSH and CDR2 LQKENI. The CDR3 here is CASSLGTSGTDTQYF. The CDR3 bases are TGTGCCAGCTCGCTGGGGACTAGCGGTACCGATACGCAGTATTTT.

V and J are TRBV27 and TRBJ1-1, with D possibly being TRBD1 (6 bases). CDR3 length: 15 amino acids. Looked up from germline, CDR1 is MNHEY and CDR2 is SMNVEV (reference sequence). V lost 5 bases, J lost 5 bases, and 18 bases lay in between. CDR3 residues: CASSPIPVRGTEAFF. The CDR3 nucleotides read TGTGCCAGCAGTCCAATCCCGGTTAGGGGGACTGAAGCTTTCTTT.

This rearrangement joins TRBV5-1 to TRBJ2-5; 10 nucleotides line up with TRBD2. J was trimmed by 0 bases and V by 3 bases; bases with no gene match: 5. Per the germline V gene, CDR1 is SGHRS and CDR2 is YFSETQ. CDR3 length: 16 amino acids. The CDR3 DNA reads TGCGCCAGCAGCTCAGGACTAGCGGCCGACCAAGAGACCCAGTACTTC. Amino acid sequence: CASSSGLAADQETQYF.

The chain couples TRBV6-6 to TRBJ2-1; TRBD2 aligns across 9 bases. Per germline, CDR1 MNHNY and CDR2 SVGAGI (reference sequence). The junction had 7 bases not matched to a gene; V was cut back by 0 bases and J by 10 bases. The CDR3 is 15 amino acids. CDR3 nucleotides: TGTGCCAGCAGTTACTCGACGGCGGGGGGGGACGAGCAGTTCTTC. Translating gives CASSYSTAGGDEQFF.

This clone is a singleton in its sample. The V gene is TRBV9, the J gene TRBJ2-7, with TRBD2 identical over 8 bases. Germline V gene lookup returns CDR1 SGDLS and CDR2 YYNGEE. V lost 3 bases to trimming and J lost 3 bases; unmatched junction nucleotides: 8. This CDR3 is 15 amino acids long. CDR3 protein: CASSEASGPYYEQYF. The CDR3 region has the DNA TGTGCCAGCAGCGAAGCTAGCGGGCCGTACTACGAGCAGTACTTC. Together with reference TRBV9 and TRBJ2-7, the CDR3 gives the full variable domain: DSGVTQTPKHLITATGQRVTLRCSPRSGDLSVYWYQQSLDQGLQFLIQYYNGEERAKGNILERFSAQQFPDLHSELNLSSLELGDSALYFCASSEASGPYYEQYFGPGTRLTVT.

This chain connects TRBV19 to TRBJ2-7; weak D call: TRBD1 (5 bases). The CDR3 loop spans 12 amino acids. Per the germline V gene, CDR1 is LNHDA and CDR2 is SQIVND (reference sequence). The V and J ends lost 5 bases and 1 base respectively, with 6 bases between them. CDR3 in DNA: TGTGCCAGTAGTCCAGGGTCCTACGAGCAGTACTTC. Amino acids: CASSPGSYEQYF.

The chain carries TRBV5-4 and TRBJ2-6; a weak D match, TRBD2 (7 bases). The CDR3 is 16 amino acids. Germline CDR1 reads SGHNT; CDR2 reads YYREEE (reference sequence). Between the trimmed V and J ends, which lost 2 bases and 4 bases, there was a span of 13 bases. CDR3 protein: CASSLGGEYGANVLTF. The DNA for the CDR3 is TGTGCCAGCAGCTTAGGGGGGGAATACGGGGCCAACGTCCTGACTTTC.

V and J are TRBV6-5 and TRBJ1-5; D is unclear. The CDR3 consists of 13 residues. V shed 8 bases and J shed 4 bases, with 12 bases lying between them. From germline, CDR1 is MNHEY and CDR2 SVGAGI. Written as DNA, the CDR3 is TGTGCCAGCCGATTGACACTGAATCAGCCCCAGCATTTT. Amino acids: CASRLTLNQPQHF.

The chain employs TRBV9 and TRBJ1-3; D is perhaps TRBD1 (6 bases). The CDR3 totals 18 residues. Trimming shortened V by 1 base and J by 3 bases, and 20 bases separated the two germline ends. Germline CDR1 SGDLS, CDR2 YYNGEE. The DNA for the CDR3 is TGTGCCAGCAGCGTAAGGGGGACAACAGGGCCCGATGGAAACACCATATATTTT. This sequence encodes CASSVRGTTGPDGNTIYF.

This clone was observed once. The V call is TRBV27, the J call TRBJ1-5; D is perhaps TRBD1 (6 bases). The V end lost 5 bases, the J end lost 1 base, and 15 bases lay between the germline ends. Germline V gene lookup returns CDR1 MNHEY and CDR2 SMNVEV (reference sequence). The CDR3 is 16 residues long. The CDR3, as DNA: TGTGCCAGCAGTCACAACACAGGGTCAAGCAATCAGCCCCAGCATTTT. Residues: CASSHNTGSSNQPQHF.

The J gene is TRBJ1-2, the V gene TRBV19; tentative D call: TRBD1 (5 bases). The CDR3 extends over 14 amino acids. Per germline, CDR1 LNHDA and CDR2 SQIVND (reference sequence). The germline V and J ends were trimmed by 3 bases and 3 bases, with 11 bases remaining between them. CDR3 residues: CASSMMGDYYGYTF. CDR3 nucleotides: TGTGCCAGTAGTATGATGGGGGACTACTATGGCTACACCTTC.

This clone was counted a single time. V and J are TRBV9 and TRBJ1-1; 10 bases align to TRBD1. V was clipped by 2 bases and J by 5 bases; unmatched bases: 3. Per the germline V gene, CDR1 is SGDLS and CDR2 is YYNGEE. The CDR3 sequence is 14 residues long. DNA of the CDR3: TGTGCCAGCAGCGTGGGACAGGGGATTACTGAAGCTTTCTTT. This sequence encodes CASSVGQGITEAFF.

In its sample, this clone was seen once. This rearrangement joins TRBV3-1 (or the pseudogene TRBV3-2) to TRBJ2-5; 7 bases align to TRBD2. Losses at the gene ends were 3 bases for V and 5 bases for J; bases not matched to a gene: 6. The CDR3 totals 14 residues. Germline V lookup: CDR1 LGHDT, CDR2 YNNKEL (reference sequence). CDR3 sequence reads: CASSQAGTTETQYF. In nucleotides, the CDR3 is TGTGCCAGCAGCCAGGCCGGGACTACGGAGACCCAGTACTTC.

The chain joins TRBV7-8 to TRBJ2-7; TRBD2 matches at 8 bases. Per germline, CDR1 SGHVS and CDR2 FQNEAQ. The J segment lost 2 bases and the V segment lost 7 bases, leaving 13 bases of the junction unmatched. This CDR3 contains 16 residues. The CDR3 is CASTPLGSGITYEQYF. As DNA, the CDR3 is TGTGCCAGCACCCCTTTGGGTAGCGGGATAACCTACGAGCAGTACTTC.

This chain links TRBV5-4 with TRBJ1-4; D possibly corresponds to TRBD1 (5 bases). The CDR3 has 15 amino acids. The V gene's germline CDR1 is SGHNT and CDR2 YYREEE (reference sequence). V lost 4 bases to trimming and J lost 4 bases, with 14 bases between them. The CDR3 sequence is CASSREGSNNEKLFF. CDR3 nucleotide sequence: TGTGCCAGCAGCCGGGAGGGGTCAAATAATGAAAAACTGTTTTTT.